The 25 T cell receptor beta chains below all came from one sample that was sequenced in a study of post-analysis software for immune sequencing data. The antigens these receptors bind are not known. Regarding the study as a whole: Roughly five TRBV segments were more frequent in patients than controls; TRBV5-6, TRBV5-1 and TRBV20-1 belonged to this group.

TCR beta cDNA libraries had unique molecular identifiers. TCRdb passed the PCR reads through MiXCR, listing each CDR3 protein once. The data show approximately 460,000 distinct CDR3 sequences, with around 40% seen just once and roughly an eighth held by the top ten. What was sequenced was blood. The receptor set was obtained from a girl between 10 and 17 years old with multiple sclerosis.

The chain combines TRBV24-1 with TRBJ1-5, with D uncertain. The V gene lost 5 bases and the J gene lost 9 bases, with 13 bases spanning the gap. The CDR3 has 13 amino acids. The germline V gene encodes CDR1 KGHDR and CDR2 SFDVKD. The CDR3 reads CATSGSGGRPQHF. Written as DNA, the CDR3 is TGTGCCACCAGTGGCTCGGGTGGCCGGCCCCAGCATTTT.

The chain links TRBV7-2 to TRBJ2-7; perhaps TRBD2 as D (5 bases). With 4 bases removed from V and 7 bases from J, the gap between germline ends came to 17 bases. The CDR3 has 14 residues. Per the germline V gene, CDR1 is SGHTA and CDR2 is FQGNSA. The CDR3 sequence is CASSSKRTFNEQYF. The CDR3 DNA reads as TGTGCCAGCAGCTCTAAGCGGACGTTCAATGAGCAGTACTTC.

This clonotype was detected once. V usage is TRBV20-1 and J usage is TRBJ2-5; TRBD2 matches 13 bases. The CDR3 loop spans 15 amino acids. CDR1 and CDR2 (germline): DFQATT, SNEGSKA (reference sequence). After removal of 6 bases from V and 11 bases from J, the junction contained 15 bases not matched to a gene. In nucleotides, the CDR3 is TGCAGTGCCCCCGGACTAGCGGGAGTCTGGAATGAGCAGTACTTC. Translating gives CSAPGLAGVWNEQYF.

To note about this clonotype: Relative to the germline gene, one junction end is altered; a read error may explain this. The genes are TRBV15 and TRBJ2-7; possible D gene TRBD1, 6 bases. Germline V lookup: CDR1 LNHNV, CDR2 YYDKDF (reference sequence). This CDR3 has 16 residues. The CDR3 DNA reads as TGTGTCACCAGCAGAGGGGGTCCAGGGAGCTCCTACGAGCAGTACTTC. This encodes CVTSRGGPGSSYEQYF.

This clonotype was counted between two and nine times. J is TRBJ1-6 and V is TRBV7-8; D unresolved. V lost 3 bases and J 5 bases, leaving 8 bases between the germline ends. This CDR3 region has 14 residues. Germline V lookup: CDR1 SGHVS, CDR2 FQNEAQ. Here the CDR3 reads CASSFVEDNSPLHF. CDR3 nucleotide sequence: TGTGCCAGCAGCTTCGTCGAGGATAATTCACCCCTCCACTTT.

V is TRBV20-1 and J is TRBJ2-5; D is perhaps TRBD1 (6 bases). The DNA end is a closer match to TRBJ2-7, so the J assignment may be wrong. This CDR3 spans 14 amino acids. Germline CDR1 DFQATT, CDR2 SNEGSKA (reference sequence). The CDR3 sequence is CSARGAGSGYEQYF. The CDR3 DNA reads TGCAGTGCTAGGGGGGCAGGGTCGGGGTACGAGCAGTACTTC.

This clonotype was seen only a few times. The chain recombines TRBV10-3 with TRBJ2-1, with 9 positions matching TRBD2. V shed 3 bases and J 6 bases; nucleotides not matched to a gene: 6. The CDR3 extends over 15 amino acids. Germline CDR1 reads ENHRY; CDR2 reads SYGVKD. DNA for the CDR3: TGTGCCATCAGTGACGTAGCGGGAGCCGTCAATGAGCAGTTCTTC. Translating it yields CAISDVAGAVNEQFF.

The rearrangement joins TRBV9 to TRBJ2-7; D is perhaps TRBD2 (6 bases). The DNA matches TRBJ2-5 better at its end, which makes the J call doubtful. The CDR3 consists of 15 residues. Germline V lookup: CDR1 SGDLS, CDR2 YYNGEE. CDR3 loop: CASSVDMREGETQYF. The DNA for the CDR3 is TGTGCCAGCAGCGTAGATATGCGGGAAGGTGAGACCCAGTACTTC.

This clonotype was recorded once. V and J are TRBV19 and TRBJ2-1, with 12 bases lining up with TRBD2. The V segment lost 1 base and the J segment 4 bases; nucleotides outside the gene matches: 5. CDR1 LNHDA and CDR2 SQIVND come from the germline V gene (reference sequence). The length of the CDR3 is 17 residues. CDR3 nucleotide sequence: TGTGCCAGTAGTATAGGGGGGGGACTAGCGGGTTACAATGAGCAGTTCTTC. Its translation: CASSIGGGLAGYNEQFF.

The chain recombines TRBV29-1 with TRBJ1-1; perhaps TRBD1 as D (6 bases). This CDR3 is 13 amino acids long. CDR1 is SQVTM and CDR2 is ANQGSEA in the germline V gene. V was pared by 7 bases and J by 7 bases, with 19 bases between. Here the CDR3 DNA reads TGCAGCGGCGAGGGGGAGGGTGGAGGTGAAGCTTTCTTT. Encoded protein: CSGEGEGGGEAFF.

This chain joins TRBV7-6 and TRBJ1-5; 8 bases are shared with TRBD1. Per the germline V gene, CDR1 is SGHVS and CDR2 is FNYEAQ. The CDR3 totals 17 residues. The J segment lost 0 bases and the V segment lost 6 bases, leaving 10 bases of the junction unmatched. The CDR3 nucleotides read TGTGCCAGCAGTCAGGGGGCAGGGGCTTTTAGCAATCAGCCCCAGCATTTT. It codes for CASSQGAGAFSNQPQHF.

The V gene is TRBV7-2, the J gene TRBJ1-4; 8 bases agree with TRBD1. The length of the CDR3 is 16 residues. CDR1 and CDR2 from the germline V gene are SGHTA and FQGNSA. Unmatched junction bases numbered 11, after V lost 5 bases and J lost 6 bases. CDR3 amino acids: CASSPDPDRVYEKLFF. The CDR3 DNA reads as TGTGCCAGCAGCCCAGACCCGGACAGGGTTTATGAAAAACTGTTTTTT.

The chain carries TRBV11-2 and TRBJ2-7; 9 nucleotides line up with TRBD2. The CDR3 spans 16 residues. Per germline, CDR1 SGHAT and CDR2 FQNNGV. Trimming removed 5 bases from V and 4 bases from J; junction bases left unmatched: 12. Here the CDR3 DNA reads TGTGCCAGCAGCCCATACTCGGCGGGAGGGTCGTACGAGCAGTACTTC. This translates into CASSPYSAGGSYEQYF.

About this clonotype: A much larger clone differs from this one at a single base, so this may be a read error. This chain joins TRBV20-1 and TRBJ2-5; TRBD1 matches 7 bases. This CDR3 has 16 amino acids. In germline, CDR1 is DFQATT, CDR2 SNEGSKA (reference sequence). The CDR3 DNA reads as TGCAGTGCTAGAGAGAGCGACAGGGCGGCTAAAGAGGCCCAGTACTTC. Translation gives CSARESDRAAKEAQYF.

The chain recombines TRBV20-1 with TRBJ2-1, with D tentatively TRBD2 (5 bases). This CDR3 contains 12 residues. From germline, CDR1 is DFQATT and CDR2 SNEGSKA (reference sequence). Trimming removed 3 bases from V and 9 bases from J, with 12 bases in between. Written as DNA, the CDR3 is TGCAGTGCTAGCCGAGGGTGGGGTGAGCAGTTCTTC. It is translated as CSASRGWGEQFF.

This clonotype showed up just a few times. The CDR3 sequence is CASRLAPRASASTDTQYF. The CDR3 region has the DNA TGCGCCAGCAGGCTTGCTCCGAGGGCTAGCGCAAGCACAGATACGCAGTATTTT. The chain has TRBV5-1 and TRBJ2-3; D is possibly TRBD2 (6 bases). Per germline, CDR1 SGHRS and CDR2 YFSETQ. The germline V and J ends were trimmed by 5 bases and 0 bases, with 22 bases remaining between them. The CDR3 loop spans 18 amino acids.

The chain combines TRBV27 with TRBJ1-1, with 10 bases lining up with TRBD1. The CDR3 is made up of 17 amino acids. Germline V CDR1 and CDR2: MNHEY, SMNVEV (reference sequence). Trimming took 8 bases from V and 6 from J; bases not matched to a gene: 18. CDR3 sequence reads: CASFGIPGQGFVAEAFF. CDR3 nucleotides: TGTGCCAGCTTTGGAATACCGGGACAGGGGTTTGTTGCTGAAGCTTTCTTT.

This chain connects TRBV2 to TRBJ2-7; possibly TRBD1 for D (5 bases). Germline assignment: CDR1 SNHLY and CDR2 FYNNEI. Trimming pared 4 bases from V and 3 bases from J, leaving 13 bases between. The CDR3 runs to 14 residues. Here the CDR3 DNA reads TGTGCCAGCAGTGTTACCAGGGTCGACTACGAGCAGTACTTC. Translation gives CASSVTRVDYEQYF.

The chain employs TRBV20-1 and TRBJ1-5; D is uncertain. The CDR3 runs to 14 residues. V dropped 3 bases and J dropped 2 bases, with 11 bases sitting between them. Germline CDR1 and CDR2: DFQATT and SNEGSKA (reference sequence). CDR3 nucleotide sequence: TGCAGTGCTAGGGGGTCGGGAGGCAATCAGCCCCAGCATTTT. It specifies CSARGSGGNQPQHF.

The J gene is TRBJ2-1, the V gene TRBV20-1; 10 positions agree with TRBD2. V was pared by 1 base and J by 4 bases, with 4 bases of the junction left unmatched. The germline gives CDR1 DFQATT, CDR2 SNEGSKA (reference sequence). The CDR3 has 15 residues. This chain's CDR3 is CSARVLAGDYNEQFF. CDR3 bases: TGCAGTGCTAGAGTTCTAGCGGGAGATTACAATGAGCAGTTCTTC.

The chain recombines TRBV29-1 with TRBJ2-3, with a tentative D call TRBD2 (5 bases). The CDR3 totals 14 residues. CDR1 is SQVTM and CDR2 is ANQGSEA in the germline V gene. The V end was cut by 7 bases, the J end by 0 bases, with 14 bases between. CDR3 nucleotide sequence: TGCAGCGCAGAGGGCGGAGACAGCACAGATACGCAGTATTTT. This translates into CSAEGGDSTDTQYF.

This clonotype was recorded a few times. The chain is built from TRBV6-5 and TRBJ1-2; tentatively, D is TRBD1 (5 bases). CDR3 length: 13 amino acids. The V gene lost 2 bases and the J gene lost 6 bases, with 10 bases spanning the gap. The germline gives CDR1 MNHEY, CDR2 SVGAGI. CDR3 sequence reads: CASSYRGVHGYTF. CDR3 DNA sequence: TGTGCCAGCAGTTACCGAGGGGTCCATGGCTACACCTTC.

In this sample, this clonotype turned up a few times. The V gene is TRBV27, the J gene TRBJ2-7; D may be TRBD2 (6 bases). This CDR3 spans 14 amino acids. Germline-derived CDR1 and CDR2 are MNHEY and SMNVEV (reference sequence). The ends were cut back, 5 bases at V and 4 bases at J, with 15 bases in the middle. The CDR3 sequence: CASSRRAGRYEQYF. CDR3 bases: TGTGCCAGCAGTCGGAGGGCAGGGAGGTACGAGCAGTACTTC.

There are a few counts of this clonotype. The genes are TRBV12-3 or TRBV12-4 and TRBJ2-3, with a possible D match to TRBD2 (5 bases). The length of the CDR3 is 14 residues. V dropped 3 bases and J dropped 6 bases, with 13 bases sitting between them. In DNA, the CDR3 is TGTGCCAGCAGTTTTTCGGGGAGAGCTGATACGCAGTATTTT. Its translation is CASSFSGRADTQYF.

This sequence joins TRBV28 and TRBJ2-7; no definite D call. V was pared by 2 bases and J by 2 bases, with 16 bases between. The length of the CDR3 is 16 residues. CDR1 is MDHEN and CDR2 is SYDVKM in the germline V gene. The DNA for the CDR3 is TGTGCCAGCAGTTTAGGGGTGGGCAGGCCTCCCTACGAGCAGTACTTC. It codes for CASSLGVGRPPYEQYF. The whole variable domain, remainder taken from reference TRBV28 and TRBJ2-7, is DVKVTQSSRYLVKRTGEKVFLECVQDMDHENMFWYRQDPGLGLRLIYFSYDVKMKEKGDIPEGYSVSREKKERFSLILESASTNQTSMYLCASSLGVGRPPYEQYFGPGTRLTVT.